The T cell receptor beta chain under discussion was sequenced for a study of blood T cell repertoires in COVID-19. Cohort assignment relied on participant-reported clinical history. Profiling relied on immunoSEQ multiplex PCR, and the TCRdb table lists in-frame clones only, not all of them. The table records a few hundred thousand clones, roughly 88% of them present only once. The CDR3 is made up of 16 amino acids. CDR1 LNHDA and CDR2 SQIVND come from the germline V gene (reference sequence). Trimming removed 3 bases from V and 4 bases from J, with 16 bases in between. This receptor was identified in a man aged 25 to 45 who had recovered from COVID-19. The sequenced material came from PBMCs or T cells enriched from blood (not recorded which). The chain recombines TRBV19 with TRBJ1-5, with D perhaps TRBD1 (6 bases). The CDR3 loop reads CASSIYRDNRNQPQHF. The CDR3 DNA reads as TGTGCCAGTAGTATTTACAGGGATAATCGTAATCAGCCCCAGCATTTT.